This T cell receptor (beta chain) was sequenced for a study of blood T cell repertoires in COVID-19. Original methodology: Quantification of nucleated cells was approximated via reference gene primer amplification. TCRdb's table, derived via immunoSEQ multiplex PCR, lists solely in-frame clones and lacks some. The V and J calls and clone size were taken over from that table, and D and trimming were inferred from the DNA. Of 70,000 or so clones detected, 75% to 90% appear once; the ten largest clones hold approximately 35%. Germline values: CDR1 SGHRS, CDR2 YFSETQ. This CDR3 has 15 residues. J lost 1 base, V lost 1 base, and 1 base had no gene match.

The chain combines TRBV5-1 with TRBJ2-3; TRBD2 aligns across 9 bases. The sample comprised peripheral blood. The sequence was collected from an elderly woman with active or convalescent COVID-19. The CDR3 region has the DNA TGCGCCAGCAGCTTGCAGCGGGGGGGCACAGATACGCAGTATTTT. The encoded protein is CASSLQRGGTDTQYF.